The clone carrying this T cell receptor beta chain was counted a few times. What it recognizes is unknown. The entry originates in a study of beta chain features in type 1 diabetes. Germline V gives CDR1 SGHAT, CDR2 FQNNGV. The V and J ends lost 5 bases and 4 bases respectively, with 17 bases between them. CDR3 length: 15 residues. Study-wide points: Whatever favoring of shorter templates PCR might show would apply equally to patients and controls. Patients' naive, central memory and Treg TCRB repertoires seemed closer to one another than those of healthy donors.

Expressed TCRB transcripts were sequenced because the isolated RNA had all been reverse transcribed beforehand. TCRdb's table, derived via immunoSEQ multiplex PCR, lists solely in-frame clones and lacks some. The sample has roughly 170,000 clones, approximately 13% seen once. This receptor was obtained from a woman aged 18-29 years in good health. Sequencing was carried out using central memory CD4+ T cells from blood. The V call is TRBV11-2, the J call TRBJ1-2; D remains unclear. The CDR3: CASSKQRTNSYGYTF. The CDR3 nucleotides read TGTGCCAGCAGCAAGCAAAGAACTAATTCCTATGGCTACACCTTC.